The 27 T cell receptor beta chains below all came from one sample that was sequenced in a study of blood T cell repertoires in COVID-19. The method was immunoSEQ multiplex PCR; TCRdb's version includes in-frame clones alone and lacks a portion of them. In the table there are roughly 400,000 clones, around 87% of which are singletons. The sequencing sample was made of peripheral blood. The receptor set was obtained from a woman aged 55 to 70 with COVID-19, enrolled during active disease.

This clone was counted once. The chain couples TRBV21-1 to TRBJ1-1; TRBD1, the D gene given by the table, was not confirmed from the DNA. TRBV21-1 is shown as a pseudogene. CDR3 length: 15 amino acids. CDR3 region: CASSAMTASDTEAFF. CDR3 bases: TGTGCCAGCAGCGCGATGACAGCTTCGGACACTGAAGCTTTCTTT.

This clone was counted a few times. The chain joins TRBV30 to TRBJ1-6, with no clear D. The CDR3 length is 13 residues. The germline V and J ends were trimmed by 7 bases and 6 bases, with 13 bases remaining between them. Germline CDR1 reads GTSNPN; CDR2 reads SVGIG (reference sequence). The CDR3 spells CASAGGSNSPLHF. The CDR3 DNA sequence: TGTGCCTCCGCAGGAGGTTCTAATTCACCCCTCCACTTT.

This clone was observed a handful of times. V and J are TRBV5-8 and TRBJ1-6, with D tentatively TRBD1 (5 bases). The CDR3 is made up of 15 amino acids. V was cut by 0 bases and J by 7 bases, with 11 bases left in between. Germline lookup yields CDR1 SGHTS and CDR2 YDEGEE. The CDR3 nucleotides are TGTGCCAGCAGCTTGGCGGGAGGGGTAAATTCACCCCTCCACTTT. As protein: CASSLAGGVNSPLHF.

The chain combines TRBV7-9 with TRBJ1-2; D is ambiguous. V lost 5 bases to trimming and J lost 1 base, with 8 bases between them. In germline, CDR1 is SEHNR, CDR2 FQNEAQ (reference sequence). This CDR3 is built from 13 residues. Here the CDR3 reads CASSPSGNYGYTF. CDR3 nucleotide sequence: TGTGCCAGCAGCCCCTCCGGTAACTATGGCTACACCTTC.

The rearrangement uses TRBV24-1 and TRBJ2-3; the D gene is possibly TRBD2 (7 bases). The CDR3 spans 15 residues. Germline V lookup: CDR1 KGHDR, CDR2 SFDVKD. Deletions cut 3 bases from V and 5 bases from J, with 14 bases between. Written as DNA, the CDR3 is TGTGCCACCAGTGATCCTGGGGGGGGCAAAGATACGCAGTATTTT. It codes for CATSDPGGGKDTQYF.

Remarks on this clone: Other DNA sequences from this sample encode an identical CDR3 as well. V is TRBV28 and J is TRBJ1-4; 9 nucleotides agree with TRBD1. Per the germline V gene, CDR1 is MDHEN and CDR2 is SYDVKM. The CDR3 spans 15 residues. The V segment lost 3 bases and the J segment 8 bases; nucleotides outside the gene matches: 7. The CDR3 nucleotides read TGTGCCAGCAGTTTGGGAACAGGGGGCAAAGAAAAACTGTTTTTT. This sequence encodes CASSLGTGGKEKLFF.

The chain is built from TRBV6-2 or TRBV6-3 and TRBJ1-2, with a possible D match to TRBD1 (6 bases). Germline lookup yields CDR1 MNHEY and CDR2 SVGEGT. Trimming removed 0 bases from V and 5 bases from J, with 19 bases in between. The CDR3 is made up of 17 amino acids. CDR3 in DNA: TGTGCCAGCAGTTACTCGACCCAGGACAGAGGGTCATATGGCTACACCTTC. This gives the protein CASSYSTQDRGSYGYTF.

CDR3 sequence: CASSRAGQVSRELFF. The CDR3 DNA is TGTGCCAGCAGCCGGGCGGGACAGGTGTCTAGGGAGCTGTTTTTT. The chain links TRBV3-1 (or the pseudogene TRBV3-2) to TRBJ2-2, with TRBD1 matching over 8 bases. The germline V gene encodes CDR1 LGHDT and CDR2 YNNKEL (reference sequence). V was clipped by 4 bases and J by 9 bases; unmatched bases: 10. The CDR3 has 15 residues.

The chain links TRBV4-2 to TRBJ1-6; TRBD1 matches 7 bases. This CDR3 is 17 amino acids long. The junction had 11 bases not matched to a gene; V was cut back by 1 base and J by 8 bases. Germline CDR1 and CDR2: LGHNA and YNFKEQ. CDR3 loop: CASSQALGQSPYSPLHF. In DNA, the CDR3 is TGTGCCAGCAGCCAAGCACTGGGACAGTCCCCTTATTCACCCCTCCACTTT.

This sequence joins TRBV28 and TRBJ1-2; 7 nucleotides match TRBD1. Trimming removed 6 bases from V and 1 base from J; junction bases left unmatched: 14. The CDR3 has 17 residues. CDR1 and CDR2 from the germline V gene are MDHEN and SYDVKM. The CDR3 nucleotides read TGTGCCAGCAGAGGACCATGGAGGGCAGGGGGTAACTATGGCTACACCTTC. As protein: CASRGPWRAGGNYGYTF.

The chain links TRBV11-2 to TRBJ1-2; possibly TRBD1 for D (5 bases). V was clipped by 4 bases and J by 8 bases, with 11 bases between them. Looked up from germline, CDR1 is SGHAT and CDR2 is FQNNGV. The CDR3 extends over 12 amino acids. The CDR3 region has the DNA TGTGCCAGCAGCTCTCCAGGGTCCGGCTACACCTTC. Encoded protein: CASSSPGSGYTF.

The chain couples TRBV19 to TRBJ1-1; 7 nucleotides line up with TRBD1. V shed 0 bases and J 0 bases; nucleotides not matched to a gene: 10. Germline V CDR1 and CDR2: LNHDA, SQIVND (reference sequence). This CDR3 region has 18 residues. The CDR3: CASSIDLRGYRMNTEAFF. The DNA for the CDR3 is TGTGCCAGTAGTATAGATCTCAGGGGGTATCGAATGAACACTGAAGCTTTCTTT.

The genes are TRBV24-1 and TRBJ2-1; 7 bases align to TRBD1. V dropped 3 bases and J dropped 7; count of bases not matched to a gene: 17. This CDR3 is built from 18 residues. In germline, CDR1 is KGHDR, CDR2 SFDVKD. The CDR3, as DNA: TGTGCCACCAGTGATCCTGCCGGCGCGGGCCAGGGGGTAAATGAGCAGTTCTTC. It codes for CATSDPAGAGQGVNEQFF.

The chain joins TRBV5-4 to TRBJ1-2, with 8 bases that match TRBD1. With V trimmed by 5 bases and J by 7 bases, 10 bases remained unmatched. Germline CDR1 SGHNT, CDR2 YYREEE (reference sequence). This CDR3 has 14 amino acids. Written as DNA, the CDR3 is TGTGCCAGCAGATACTCGGACAGGGAGTTTGGCTACACCTTC. As protein: CASRYSDREFGYTF.

The genes are TRBV5-1 and TRBJ1-3; maybe TRBD1 (5 bases). Trimming cost V 4 bases and J 0 bases, with 8 bases left between them. The CDR3 is 14 residues long. The germline CDR1 and CDR2 sequences are SGHRS and YFSETQ. CDR3 coding DNA: TGCGCCAGCAGCGGGGCCAGCTCTGGAAACACCATATATTTT. This codes for CASSGASSGNTIYF.

This rearrangement joins TRBV25-1 to TRBJ1-3; the match to TRBD1 covers 7 bases. Germline V CDR1 and CDR2: MGHDK, SYGVNS. This CDR3 spans 15 amino acids. J was trimmed by 2 bases and V by 6 bases; bases with no gene match: 7. The CDR3 reads CASRKEGAAGNTIYF. The CDR3 DNA sequence: TGTGCCAGCAGAAAGGAGGGGGCGGCTGGAAACACCATATATTTT.

The rearrangement links TRBV9 to TRBJ2-1, with 8 bases fitting TRBD1. From germline, CDR1 is SGDLS and CDR2 YYNGEE. The CDR3 extends over 15 amino acids. Germline trimming cut 2 bases from V and 7 bases from J; bases unmatched to any gene: 8. The CDR3 DNA sequence: TGTGCCAGCAGCGTGGGCAGGGGGCGATTGAATGAGCAGTTCTTC. Its translation is CASSVGRGRLNEQFF.

The rearrangement joins TRBV5-1 to TRBJ2-7; unclear D gene. The CDR3 runs 15 residues. Between the trimmed V and J ends, which lost 0 bases and 0 bases, there was a span of 10 bases. The germline gives CDR1 SGHRS, CDR2 YFSETQ. The CDR3 region has the DNA TGCGCCAGCAGCTTGGAACCGACATCCTCCTACGAGCAGTACTTC. Protein product: CASSLEPTSSYEQYF.

The V call is TRBV7-8, the J call TRBJ1-4; 8 nucleotides align to TRBD1. V lost 0 bases to trimming and J lost 7 bases; unmatched junction nucleotides: 1. CDR1 is SGHVS, CDR2 FQNEAQ, per germline. The CDR3 sequence is 14 residues long. The CDR3 reads CASSLAQGAEKLFF. CDR3 DNA sequence: TGTGCCAGCAGCTTAGCGCAGGGGGCTGAAAAACTGTTTTTT.

J is TRBJ1-5 and V is TRBV15, with D hard to call. The V gene's germline CDR1 is LNHNV and CDR2 YYDKDF (reference sequence). The CDR3 extends over 15 amino acids. Trimming shortened V by 1 base and J by 0 bases, and 7 bases separated the two germline ends. The CDR3: CATSRGGVSNQPQHF. Written as DNA, the CDR3 is TGTGCCACCAGCAGAGGCGGGGTTAGCAATCAGCCCCAGCATTTT.

In the case of this clone: Other nucleotide sequences from this sample produce the same CDR3. The genes are TRBV28 and TRBJ2-7, with D tentatively TRBD1 (5 bases). Germline loops: CDR1 MDHEN, CDR2 SYDVKM. CDR3 size: 12 residues. V dropped 1 base and J dropped 4 bases, with 5 bases sitting between them. This CDR3 reads CASSLSGYEQYF. CDR3 nucleotides: TGTGCCAGCAGTTTATCAGGGTACGAGCAGTACTTC.

The V and J genes are TRBV6-5 and TRBJ1-4; tentative D call: TRBD1 (5 bases). The germline gives CDR1 MNHEY, CDR2 SVGAGI. V lost 4 bases, J lost 8 bases, and 11 bases lay in between. The CDR3 runs to 13 residues. The CDR3 spells CASSSRVQEKLFF. DNA for the CDR3: TGTGCCAGCAGTTCCAGGGTACAGGAAAAACTGTTTTTT.

The chain recombines TRBV7-9 with TRBJ1-5; D not certain. CDR3 length: 14 amino acids. Looked up from germline, CDR1 is SEHNR and CDR2 is FQNEAQ (reference sequence). With 1 base removed from V and 1 base from J, the gap between germline ends came to 5 bases. This chain's CDR3 is CASSLGRSNQPQHF. CDR3 DNA: TGTGCCAGCAGCTTAGGCAGGAGCAATCAGCCCCAGCATTTT.

The J gene is TRBJ2-3, the V gene TRBV7-2; 16 nucleotides match TRBD2. The CDR3 spans 16 residues. CDR1 is SGHTA and CDR2 is FQGNSA in the germline V gene. V gave up 5 bases and J gave up 8 bases; unmatched junction bases: 7. Here the CDR3 reads CASSLGTSGGAFTQYF. CDR3 DNA: TGTGCCAGCAGCCTCGGGACTAGCGGGGGGGCCTTTACGCAGTATTTT.

In its sample, this clone was seen once. The V and J genes are TRBV5-1 and TRBJ1-1; no clear D. V shed 4 bases and J shed 0 bases, with 10 bases lying between them. The CDR3 is made up of 14 amino acids. Germline values: CDR1 SGHRS, CDR2 YFSETQ. CDR3 nucleotides: TGCGCCAGCAGCGTCGGTCATATGAACACTGAAGCTTTCTTT. Encoded protein: CASSVGHMNTEAFF.

The chain joins TRBV11-3 to TRBJ2-7, with D tentatively TRBD2 (6 bases). The CDR3 extends over 12 amino acids. With 5 bases removed from V and 3 bases from J, the gap between germline ends came to 8 bases. Germline assignment: CDR1 SGHNT and CDR2 YENEEA. The CDR3 sequence: CASSISGYEQYF. The CDR3 region has the DNA TGTGCCAGCAGCATTAGCGGCTACGAGCAGTACTTC.

In its sample, this clone was seen once. This chain connects TRBV30 to TRBJ2-5; D is unclear. This CDR3 has 13 amino acids. Trimming removed 1 base at V and 5 bases at J, with 11 bases between. CDR1 and CDR2 from the germline V gene are GTSNPN and SVGIG (reference sequence). CDR3 in amino acids: CAWSGIPRETQYF. DNA for the CDR3: TGTGCCTGGAGTGGCATCCCCAGGGAGACCCAGTACTTC.